One sample yielded the 20 T cell receptor beta chains listed below, sequenced in a study of cytomegalovirus exposure and HLA in healthy donors. The PCR employed 60 Vbeta primers together with 13 Jbeta primers. Measured with immunoSEQ multiplex PCR; TCRdb has only the in-frame clones, and not every one. The repertoire holds under 200,000 clones, with around 75% as singletons. The specimen sequenced was PBMCs. The receptor source for this set is a woman between 25 and 40 years old in good health and CMV-seronegative.

V usage is TRBV19 and J usage is TRBJ1-3, with 9 bases that match TRBD1. Germline V gene data show CDR1 as LNHDA and CDR2 as SQIVND (reference sequence). With V trimmed by 7 bases and J by 7 bases, 11 bases remained unmatched. This CDR3 is 15 amino acids long. CDR3 bases: TGTGCCAGTACCCACGCGACAGGGGGTTCGAACACCATATATTTT. As protein: CASTHATGGSNTIYF.

The chain joins TRBV20-1 to TRBJ2-7; 7 nucleotides align to TRBD1. The CDR3 contains 10 residues. J gave up 13 bases and V 3 bases, and 6 bases lay outside the gene matches. Germline V lookup: CDR1 DFQATT, CDR2 SNEGSKA (reference sequence). The CDR3 loop reads CSARSRGLYF. CDR3 nucleotides: TGCAGTGCTAGGAGCAGGGGGTTATACTTC.

V is TRBV10-1 and J is TRBJ2-7; weak D call: TRBD1 (5 bases). Trimming cost V 3 bases and J 5 bases, with 14 bases left between them. Germline V CDR1 and CDR2: WNHNN, SYGVQD (reference sequence). The length of the CDR3 is 14 residues. The CDR3 spells CASSDGAGRHEQYF. The CDR3 DNA sequence: TGCGCCAGCAGTGATGGGGCAGGGCGACACGAGCAGTACTTC.

The V gene is TRBV6-1, the J gene TRBJ2-7; 7 nucleotides match TRBD1. V shed 3 bases and J 1 base; nucleotides not matched to a gene: 6. CDR1 and CDR2 (germline): MNHNS, SASEGT. The CDR3 is 15 amino acids. The DNA for the CDR3 is TGTGCCAGCAGTGAGGGACAGCAAATTTCCTACGAGCAGTACTTC. This encodes CASSEGQQISYEQYF.

The gene calls are TRBV5-1 and TRBJ1-4; 7 bases map to TRBD1. The trim removed 4 bases at V and 0 bases at J, leaving 9 bases unmatched. Germline loops: CDR1 SGHRS, CDR2 YFSETQ. The CDR3 sequence is 17 residues long. The CDR3 DNA reads as TGCGCCAGCAGCCCATGGGGGACAGCTACAACTAATGAAAAACTGTTTTTT. It encodes CASSPWGTATTNEKLFF. Drawing the rest from reference TRBV5-1 and TRBJ1-4, the complete variable domain is KAGVTQTPRYLIKTRGQQVTLSCSPISGHRSVSWYQQTPGQGLQFLFEYFSETQRNKGNFPGRFSGRQFSNSRSEMNVSTLELGDSALYLCASSPWGTATTNEKLFFGSGTQLSVL.

V is TRBV18 and J is TRBJ1-4; the D is unclear. From germline, CDR1 is KGHSH and CDR2 LQKENI. V lost 2 bases and J lost 5, with 15 bases in between. The CDR3 totals 16 residues. DNA of the CDR3: TGTGCCAGCTCACCAACAGTTCGCCGAATGAATGAAAAACTGTTTTTT. This encodes CASSPTVRRMNEKLFF. Full variable domain (missing parts from reference TRBV18 and TRBJ1-4): NAGVMQNPRHLVRRRGQEARLRCSPMKGHSHVYWYRQLPEEGLKFMVYLQKENIIDESGMPKERFSAEFPKEGPSILRIQQVVRGDSAAYFCASSPTVRRMNEKLFFGSGTQLSVL.

V and J are TRBV14 and TRBJ2-7; weak D call: TRBD2 (6 bases). Per germline, CDR1 SGHDN and CDR2 FVKESK. Trimming took off 4 bases at V and 6 bases at J, with 16 bases between the two ends. There are 14 residues in the CDR3. Here the CDR3 DNA reads TGTGCCAGCAGCCTCGGACTTGGGGGGAGCGAGCAGTACTTC. It codes for CASSLGLGGSEQYF.

This clone was counted once. This rearrangement joins TRBV7-2 to TRBJ1-5; D gene unclear. CDR1 SGHTA and CDR2 FQGNSA come from the germline V gene. The CDR3 length is 15 residues. V lost 1 base, J lost 0 bases, and 7 bases lay in between. CDR3 in amino acids: CASSLVFRSNQPQHF. For the CDR3, the DNA is TGTGCCAGCAGCTTAGTTTTCCGTAGCAATCAGCCCCAGCATTTT.

The V call is TRBV19, the J call TRBJ2-1; 8 positions match TRBD2. CDR1 is LNHDA, CDR2 SQIVND, per germline (reference sequence). CDR3 size: 14 residues. V dropped 2 bases and J dropped 7; count of bases not matched to a gene: 4. The CDR3 here is CASSIRGLENEQFF. The CDR3 nucleotides are TGTGCCAGTAGTATACGGGGACTAGAGAATGAGCAGTTCTTC.

This clone was seen once. The chain has TRBV2 and TRBJ2-1; 7 nucleotides line up with TRBD2. The CDR3 spans 15 residues. The V gene's germline CDR1 is SNHLY and CDR2 FYNNEI. The ends lost 2 bases at V and 6 bases at J; junction bases unmatched: 7. Here the CDR3 DNA reads TGTGCCAGCAGTGAACAACGGACTAGGCCCAATGAGCAGTTCTTC. Translation gives CASSEQRTRPNEQFF.

The CDR3 nucleotides read TGTGCCAGCAGCCCGCGGGGGGGGCTCAACACTGAAGCTTTCTTT. Protein product: CASSPRGGLNTEAFF. The chain has TRBV7-9 and TRBJ1-1; possibly TRBD1 for D (6 bases). The CDR3 covers 15 residues. CDR1 is SEHNR, CDR2 FQNEAQ, per germline (reference sequence). V was clipped by 5 bases and J by 2 bases, with 15 bases between them.

This clone was seen at least ten times. The chain carries TRBV12-1 and TRBJ1-1; the listed D gene, TRBD1, was not tested against the DNA. TRBV12-1 has pseudogene status. The length of the CDR3 is 14 residues. The CDR3 here is CASSFCYINTEAFF. As DNA, the CDR3 is TGTGCCAGCAGCTTTTGTTACATCAACACTGAAGCTTTCTTT.

The gene calls are TRBV29-1 and TRBJ1-1; 8 positions match TRBD1. V was clipped by 7 bases and J by 5 bases; unmatched bases: 12. CDR3 length: 14 amino acids. Looked up from germline, CDR1 is SQVTM and CDR2 is ANQGSEA. CDR3 sequence (DNA): TGCAGCGGAACCGCCGGCAGGGGGCGGACTGAAGCTTTCTTT. It translates to CSGTAGRGRTEAFF.

The V gene is TRBV5-1, the J gene TRBJ2-5; 10 bases align to TRBD2. The V and J ends lost 0 bases and 2 bases, in that order; junction bases with no gene match: 1. The CDR3 totals 15 residues. Germline-derived CDR1 and CDR2 are SGHRS and YFSETQ. The CDR3 nucleotides are TGCGCCAGCAGCTTGGCTAGCGGGAGACAAGAGACCCAGTACTTC. Protein sequence: CASSLASGRQETQYF.

The chain joins TRBV10-3 to TRBJ1-5; the D gene is possibly TRBD1 (5 bases). V was pared by 3 bases and J by 3 bases, with 12 bases between. Germline CDR1 reads ENHRY; CDR2 reads SYGVKD. This CDR3 is 15 amino acids long. The CDR3: CAISEGVVPNQPQHF. Here the CDR3 DNA reads TGTGCCATCAGTGAAGGGGTAGTGCCCAATCAGCCCCAGCATTTT.

This chain links TRBV5-5 with TRBJ1-2, with 8 bases lining up with TRBD1. Germline CDR1 is SGHKS and CDR2 is YYEKEE (reference sequence). This CDR3 is built from 15 residues. V was pared by 5 bases and J by 4 bases, with 10 bases of the junction left unmatched. The CDR3 loop reads CASRFVSTGGYGYTF. The CDR3 DNA is TGTGCCAGCAGGTTTGTCTCTACAGGGGGCTATGGCTACACCTTC.

V and J are TRBV4-1 and TRBJ1-4, with D tentatively TRBD1 (6 bases). The CDR3 is 16 residues long. Per germline, CDR1 MGHRA and CDR2 YSYEKL. V lost 0 bases and J lost 7, with 15 bases in between. The CDR3 DNA sequence: TGCGCCAGCAGCCAAGATGATGGCAGGGGATTTGAAAAACTGTTTTTT. Translated: CASSQDDGRGFEKLFF.

The chain uses TRBV10-1 and TRBJ2-5, with D possibly matching TRBD2 (5 bases). Judging by the DNA end, TRBJ2-7 fits better; the J call may be wrong. The CDR3 length is 14 residues. Germline V CDR1 and CDR2: WNHNN, SYGVQD (reference sequence). The DNA of the CDR3 is TGCGCCAGCAGTGAGTCGGGGAGTGAGTACGAGCAGTACTTC. Amino acids: CASSESGSEYEQYF.

This chain joins TRBV7-2 and TRBJ1-2, with TRBD1 identical over 7 bases. The germline V gene has CDR1 SGHTA and CDR2 FQGNSA. CDR3 size: 13 residues. Germline trimming cut 5 bases from V and 6 bases from J; bases unmatched to any gene: 6. The DNA of the CDR3 is TGTGCCAGCAGCGATAACAGGGGCAATGGCTACACCTTC. This gives the protein CASSDNRGNGYTF.

The chain employs TRBV5-1 and TRBJ1-2; perhaps TRBD1 as D (5 bases). The germline CDR1 and CDR2 sequences are SGHRS and YFSETQ. The CDR3 is 14 amino acids. V lost 0 bases and J lost 7, with 13 bases in between. The CDR3 DNA reads as TGCGCCAGCAGCTTGGAGGCAGGGCTTAGTGGCTACACCTTC. Amino acid sequence: CASSLEAGLSGYTF.